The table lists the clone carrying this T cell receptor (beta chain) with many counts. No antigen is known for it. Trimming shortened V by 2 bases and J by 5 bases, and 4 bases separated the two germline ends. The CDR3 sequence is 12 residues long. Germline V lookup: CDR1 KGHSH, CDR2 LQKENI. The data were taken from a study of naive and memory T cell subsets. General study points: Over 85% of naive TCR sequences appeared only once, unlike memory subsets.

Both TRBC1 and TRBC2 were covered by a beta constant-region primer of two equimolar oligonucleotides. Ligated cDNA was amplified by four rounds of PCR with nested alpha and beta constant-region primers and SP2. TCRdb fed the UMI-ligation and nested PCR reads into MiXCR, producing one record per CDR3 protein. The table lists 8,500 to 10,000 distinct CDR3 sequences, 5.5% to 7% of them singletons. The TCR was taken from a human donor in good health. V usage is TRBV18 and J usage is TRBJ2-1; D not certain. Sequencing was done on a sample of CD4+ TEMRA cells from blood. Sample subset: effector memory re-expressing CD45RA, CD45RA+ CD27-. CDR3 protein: CASSPRDNEQFF. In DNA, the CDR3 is TGTGCCAGCTCACCAAGGGACAATGAGCAGTTCTTC.